Listed below are T cell receptor beta chains from one sample, sequenced in a study of regulatory T cells in long-lasting Graves disease. TCRdb independently ran MiXCR on the multiplex PCR reads; one entry per CDR3 protein. The data hold 350,000 to 450,000 distinct CDR3 sequences, with 14% to 15% observed a single time. These data were also filed under a second study, of T cells in Graves' hyperthyroidism and ophthalmopathy.

The sequences come from peripheral blood mononuclear cells (PBMCs), collected at new diagnosis, from a patient treated with antithyroid drugs. The receptors were sampled from a woman aged 25 to 39 with Graves disease. Both conserved end residues are part of each CDR3. The D gene is left open where the match is weak. Not all rows give a size; the values are once, few, many and, for expanded clones, a class.

d_gene,v_gene,j_gene,abundance,CDR3nt,CDR3aa
TRBD2,TRBV9,TRBJ2-7,few,TGTGCCAGCAGCGTGAGCGGGGAGGGGTACGAGCAGTACTTC,CASSVSGEGYEQYF
.,TRBV20-1,TRBJ1-1,many,TGCAGTGCTAGAGCACACGGGCAGGAGAACACTGAAGCTTTCTTT,CSARAHGQENTEAFF
.,TRBV20-1,TRBJ1-2,few,TGCAGTGCGGACCCCCAGGGGGGCTACACCTTC,CSADPQGGYTF
.,TRBV27,TRBJ2-2,many,TGTGCCAGCCGGCCCCCTGACAGAGAGATTAGAACCGGGGAGCTGTTTTTT,CASRPPDREIRTGELFF
.,TRBV6-1,TRBJ2-7,.,TGTGCCAGCAGTCGACTGGACACAGGAAGTTACGAGCAGTACTTC,CASSRLDTGSYEQYF
TRBD2,TRBV6-1,TRBJ2-1,many,TGTGCCAGCAGTCGGGGGTCTAGCGGGAGGGTCGGGCAGTTCTTC,CASSRGSSGRVGQFF
.,TRBV20-1,TRBJ2-7,few,TGCAGTGCTAGAGATGAGGACAGAACCTACGAGCAGTACTTC,CSARDEDRTYEQYF
.,TRBV28,TRBJ2-7,many,TGTGCCAGCAGTTTCACCTGGGACCGCAGCTCCTACGAGCAGTACTTC,CASSFTWDRSSYEQYF
.,TRBV15,TRBJ2-5,.,TGTGCCACCAGCAGAGATCGCCTCAGGAGGGGGGGGGAGACCCAGTACTTC,CATSRDRLRRGGETQYF
TRBD2,TRBV7-2,TRBJ2-3,.,TGTGCCAGCAGCCAGCGGGAGGGCACAGATACGCAGTATTTT,CASSQREGTDTQYF
TRBD1,TRBV9,TRBJ2-7,many,TGTGCCAGCAGCGCCGGGACAGGGAACGAGCAGTACTTC,CASSAGTGNEQYF
.,TRBV2,TRBJ1-5,many,TGTGCCAGCAGTGAGTGGCAGAGCAATCAGCCCCAGCATTTT,CASSEWQSNQPQHF
TRBD2,TRBV14,TRBJ2-5,.,TGTGCCAGCAGCCAAGAGGTAGATTGGGGACTAGCGGAAAAAGAGACCCAGTACTTC,CASSQEVDWGLAEKETQYF
.,TRBV6-2/TRBV6-3,TRBJ1-2,many,TGTGCCAGCAGTTACTCGGGGCAGATCTATGGCTACACCTTC,CASSYSGQIYGYTF
TRBD2,TRBV2,TRBJ2-1,.,TGTGCCAGCAGAGAGCCACTAGGGACTAGCGGGAGATATGAGCAGTTCTTC,CASREPLGTSGRYEQFF
.,TRBV29-1,TRBJ1-2,.,TGCAGCGTGGGGGGCCGCTACTATGGCTACACCTTC,CSVGGRYYGYTF
TRBD1,TRBV6-2/TRBV6-3,TRBJ2-7,few,TGTGCCAGCAGTTTGGGGACAGGTTCCAAAGAGCAGTACTTC,CASSLGTGSKEQYF
TRBD1,TRBV12-5,TRBJ2-3,.,TGTGCTAGTGGTTTGGTAATAAGACAGGGACAATCGGGTACGCAGTATTTT,CASGLVIRQGQSGTQYF
.,TRBV24-1,TRBJ2-3,many,TGTGCCACCAGTGAGGGAGCTTCGGATACGCAGTATTTT,CATSEGASDTQYF
TRBD2,TRBV30,TRBJ2-3,.,TGTGCCTGGAGTCCACCCCCGACTAGCGGGAGGAAAAGCACAGATACGCAGTATTTT,CAWSPPPTSGRKSTDTQYF
.,TRBV20-1,TRBJ2-1,few,TGCAGTGCTCAGGACCATACTGAGCAGTTCTTC,CSAQDHTEQFF
.,TRBV5-8,TRBJ1-3,.,TGTGCCAGCAGCCGCGGACTCCTAAGCTCTGGAAACACCATATATTTT,CASSRGLLSSGNTIYF
.,TRBV25-1,TRBJ1-2,.,TGTGCCAGCAGTGAACCCCGGGGGGGGGCGCTTGGCTACACCTTC,CASSEPRGGALGYTF
TRBD2,TRBV12-3/TRBV12-4,TRBJ2-7,many,TGTGCCAGCAGTTCGACTAGCGGAGACTACGAGCAGTACTTC,CASSSTSGDYEQYF
.,TRBV19,TRBJ2-1,many,TGTGCCAGTAGTGAGGCTAGTCCTACCTACAATGAGCAGTTCTTC,CASSEASPTYNEQFF
.,TRBV15,TRBJ1-2,few,TGTGCCACCAGCAGAGATCTTTCAGCAGCCTCTACTGCTAACTATGGCTACACCTTC,CATSRDLSAASTANYGYTF
TRBD2,TRBV7-9,TRBJ2-1,many,TGTGCCAGCAGCTTCTGGGTTAGCGGGTACAATGAGCAGTTCTTC,CASSFWVSGYNEQFF
TRBD1,TRBV7-9,TRBJ1-5,many,TGTGCCAGCAGCCCCCTGACAGGGGATAATCAGCCCCAGCATTTT,CASSPLTGDNQPQHF
TRBD2,TRBV9,TRBJ2-1,few,TGTGCCAGCAGCGCGGGACTAGCGGGAGGGCCCCCCAATGAGCAGTTCTTC,CASSAGLAGGPPNEQFF
TRBD1,TRBV11-2,TRBJ1-6,few,TGTGCCAGCAGAACTAGACAGGGGAATAATTCACCCCTCCACTTT,CASRTRQGNNSPLHF
.,TRBV28,TRBJ2-5,many,TGTGCCAGCATCCGGCACCTGGGGGGGCAGGGGGCATCGGTGGCAGAGACCCAGTACTTC,CASIRHLGGQGASVAETQYF
.,TRBV7-8,TRBJ2-7,.,TGTGCCAGCAGCTTAGGGGTCGGAAATGCCTACGAGCAGTACTTC,CASSLGVGNAYEQYF
.,TRBV4-1,TRBJ2-3,.,TGCGCCAGCAGCCAAGTACCGGGAAACAATGCAGATACGCAGTATTTT,CASSQVPGNNADTQYF
.,TRBV27,TRBJ1-6,many,TGTGCCAGCAGTTCCCGGCCGGTTCTTAATTCACCCCTCCACTTT,CASSSRPVLNSPLHF
.,TRBV9,TRBJ1-2,.,TGTGCCAGCAGCGTAAGTTCTCGTGGTTTAGGCTATGGCTACACCTTC,CASSVSSRGLGYGYTF
.,TRBV20-1,TRBJ2-1,many,TGCAGTACAGGGGGCGGGAGGAATGAGCAGTTCTTC,CSTGGGRNEQFF
.,TRBV19,TRBJ2-6,few,TGTGCCAGTAGTATGGGGAGCTCTGGGGCCAACGTCCTGACTTTC,CASSMGSSGANVLTF
TRBD2,TRBV20-1,TRBJ2-1,many,TGCGTCGGGACTAGCGGATTCGGCGATGAGCAGTTCTTC,CVGTSGFGDEQFF
TRBD1,TRBV10-3,TRBJ1-6,.,TGTGCCATCAGCGACAGGGGTGGGTCCTATAATTCACCCCTCCACTTT,CAISDRGGSYNSPLHF
TRBD2,TRBV12-3/TRBV12-4,TRBJ2-1,many,TGTGCCAGCACCCCCCACAGCGGGAGAGTGAATGAGCAGTTCTTC,CASTPHSGRVNEQFF
.,TRBV19,TRBJ2-1,few,TGTGCCAGTAGTAATTCACTAGAGCAGTTCTTC,CASSNSLEQFF
.,TRBV15,TRBJ2-7,many,TGTGCCACCAGCAGACCCTCTGGATCCTACGAGCAGTACTTC,CATSRPSGSYEQYF
.,TRBV28,TRBJ2-7,many,TGTGCCAGCAGGAGGGCCAACTACGAGCAGTACTTC,CASRRANYEQYF
.,TRBV10-3,TRBJ2-1,many,TGTGCCATCAGTGCCGGTAGCTCCTACAATGAGCAGTTCTTC,CAISAGSSYNEQFF
.,TRBV11-3,TRBJ2-3,many,TGTGCCAGCAGCTCAGAGAGCACAGATACGCAGTATTTT,CASSSESTDTQYF
TRBD2,TRBV28,TRBJ2-3,.,TGTGCCAGCAGTTTACTAGCGGGAAGTTTGACAGATACGCAGTATTTT,CASSLLAGSLTDTQYF
TRBD2,TRBV20-1,TRBJ2-1,many,TGCAGTGCTCCCTTTAGCGGGCAAGCCAATGAGCAGTTCTTC,CSAPFSGQANEQFF
TRBD1,TRBV3-1,TRBJ1-1,many,TGTGCCAGCAGCCCTGGAAGAGGGGGCGCTGAAGCTTTCTTT,CASSPGRGGAEAFF
TRBD2,TRBV24-1,TRBJ2-7,.,TGTGCCACCAGTGGGGGAGGGACGGTACTAGCGGGCCGCTCCTACGAGCAGTACTTC,CATSGGGTVLAGRSYEQYF
TRBD2,TRBV28,TRBJ2-1,few,TGTGCCATACTAGCGGGGGTCTCCTACAATGAGCAGTTCTTC,CAILAGVSYNEQFF
.,TRBV5-4,TRBJ1-6,.,TGTGCCAGCAGCGTTGTAAATTCACCCCTCCACTTT,CASSVVNSPLHF
TRBD2,TRBV20-1,TRBJ2-5,many,TGCAGTGCTAGAAGGGGGAGCGGGAGTGCAGAGACCCAGTACTTC,CSARRGSGSAETQYF
.,TRBV5-1,TRBJ1-1,many,TGCGCCAGCAGCTCGGGGTCTAACACTGAAGCTTTCTTT,CASSSGSNTEAFF
TRBD2,TRBV27,TRBJ2-1,many,TGTGCCAGCAGTGTCCGTAGCGGGAGCGGATCTGAGCAGTTCTTC,CASSVRSGSGSEQFF